This TCR beta chain was identified in a study of breast tumors, draining lymph nodes, adjacent tissues. In this sample, this clonotype turned up many times. The antigen is undetermined. A single record per CDR3 protein comes from TCRdb applying MiXCR to the multiplex PCR reads. The repertoire includes roughly 80,000 distinct CDR3 sequences, approximately 20% of them detected once, and less than 3% sits in the top ten. CDR3 length: 15 amino acids. Trimming pared 3 bases from V and 3 bases from J, leaving 15 bases between. Study outcomes and limitations: Tumor repertoires ranked between lymph nodes and nontumor tissue in diversity, with V and J gene preferences. Compared with basal-like, luminal-like tumors shared significantly more repertoire with nontumor tissue. Data fit most tumor T cells coming from lymph node, expanding in tumor. The lymph node origin of tumor T cells was framed as consistent with a hypothesis, not demonstrated.

Axillary draining lymph nodes of breast cancer patients supplied the node samples. The receptor comes from a female donor with breast cancer. Some clones in this sample may be carry-over from other donors' samples. The chain recombines TRBV12-3 or TRBV12-4 with TRBJ2-7; TRBD1 might be the D (5 bases). Sequences were obtained from axillary lymph node tissue. In DNA, the CDR3 is TGTGCCAGCAGTTTGAATATCCAGGGTATCTACGAGCAGTACTTC. Its translation is CASSLNIQGIYEQYF.